This record concerns one T cell receptor (beta chain) sequence. The entry originates in a study of blood T cell repertoires in COVID-19. Sequencing was performed with immunoSEQ multiplex PCR; in TCRdb, only in-frame clones are kept and a portion is missing. Of 100,000 to 150,000 clones in the sample, about 85% were seen once. Input material: peripheral blood. The sequence came from a woman at least 80 years old with acute or convalescent COVID-19.

The CDR3 nucleotides read TGTGCCAGCAGCCTCTACGGGGGGAACACTGAAGCTTTCTTT. This translates into CASSLYGGNTEAFF. V and J are TRBV7-8 and TRBJ1-1, with a weak D call TRBD1 (5 bases). Between the trimmed V and J ends, which lost 5 bases and 1 base, there was a span of 11 bases. Germline CDR1 reads SGHVS; CDR2 reads FQNEAQ. The CDR3 runs 14 residues. The full variable domain, rest sourced from reference TRBV7-8 and TRBJ1-1, is GAGVSQSPRYKVAKRGQDVALRCDPISGHVSLFWYQQALGQGPEFLTYFQNEAQLDKSGLPSDRFFAERPEGSVSTLKIQRTQQEDSAVYLCASSLYGGNTEAFFGQGTRLTVV.